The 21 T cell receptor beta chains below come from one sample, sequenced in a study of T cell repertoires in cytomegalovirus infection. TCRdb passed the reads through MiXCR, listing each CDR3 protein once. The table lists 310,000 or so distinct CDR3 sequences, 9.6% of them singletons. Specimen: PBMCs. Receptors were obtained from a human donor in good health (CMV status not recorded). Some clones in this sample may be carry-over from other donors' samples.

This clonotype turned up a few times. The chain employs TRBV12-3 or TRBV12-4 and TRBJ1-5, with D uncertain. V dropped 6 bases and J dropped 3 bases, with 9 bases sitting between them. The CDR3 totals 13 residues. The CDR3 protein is CASRNRDNQPQHF. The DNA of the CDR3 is TGTGCCAGCAGGAACAGAGACAATCAGCCCCAGCATTTT.

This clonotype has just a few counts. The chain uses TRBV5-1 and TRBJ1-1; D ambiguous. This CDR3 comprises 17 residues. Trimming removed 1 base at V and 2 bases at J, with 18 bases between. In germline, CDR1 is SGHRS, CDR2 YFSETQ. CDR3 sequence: CASSLIPFGSINTEAFF. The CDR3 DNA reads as TGCGCCAGCAGCTTGATTCCTTTCGGCAGCATCAACACTGAAGCTTTCTTT.

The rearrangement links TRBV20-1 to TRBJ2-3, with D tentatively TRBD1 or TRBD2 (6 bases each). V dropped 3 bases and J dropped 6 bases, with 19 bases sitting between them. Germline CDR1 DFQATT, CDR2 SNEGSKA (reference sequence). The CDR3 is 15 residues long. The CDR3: CSARGLGGRVDTQYF. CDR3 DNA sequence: TGCAGTGCTAGGGGGCTGGGGGGCCGAGTTGATACGCAGTATTTT.

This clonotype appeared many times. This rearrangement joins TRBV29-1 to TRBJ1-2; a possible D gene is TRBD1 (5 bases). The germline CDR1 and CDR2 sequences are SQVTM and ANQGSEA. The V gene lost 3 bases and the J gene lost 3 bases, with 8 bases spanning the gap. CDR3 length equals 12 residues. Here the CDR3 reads CSVETDDYGYTF. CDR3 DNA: TGCAGCGTTGAGACAGACGACTATGGCTACACCTTC. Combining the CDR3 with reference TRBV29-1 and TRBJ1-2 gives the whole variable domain SAVISQKPSRDICQRGTSLTIQCQVDSQVTMMFWYRQQPGQSLTLIATANQGSEATYESGFVIDKFPISRPNLTFSTLTVSNMSPEDSSIYLCSVETDDYGYTFGSGTRLTVV.

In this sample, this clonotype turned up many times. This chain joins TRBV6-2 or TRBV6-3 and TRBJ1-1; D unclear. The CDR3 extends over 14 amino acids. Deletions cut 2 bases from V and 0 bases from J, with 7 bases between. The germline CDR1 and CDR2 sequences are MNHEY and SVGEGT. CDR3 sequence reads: CASSYPPLNTEAFF. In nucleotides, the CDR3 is TGTGCCAGCAGTTACCCCCCGTTGAACACTGAAGCTTTCTTT.

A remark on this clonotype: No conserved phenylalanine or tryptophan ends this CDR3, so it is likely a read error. CDR3 residues: CSSLGLAGVRRQETQYL. CDR3 in DNA: TGCAGCTCTCTAGGACTAGCGGGGGTAAGGAGGCAAGAGACCCAGTACCTC. V is TRBV29-1 and J is TRBJ2-5, with 13 bases identical to TRBD2. The CDR3 length is 17 residues. V trimming: 8 bases; J trimming: 2 bases; junction bases outside the gene matches: 14. CDR1 is SQVTM, CDR2 ANQGSEA, per germline.

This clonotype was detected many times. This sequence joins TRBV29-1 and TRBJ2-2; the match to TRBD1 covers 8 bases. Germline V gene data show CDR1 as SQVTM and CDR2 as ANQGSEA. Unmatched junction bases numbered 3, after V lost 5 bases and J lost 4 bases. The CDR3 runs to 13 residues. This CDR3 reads CSVRQGTTGELFF. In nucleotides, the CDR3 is TGCAGCGTTAGACAGGGGACCACCGGGGAGCTGTTTTTT.

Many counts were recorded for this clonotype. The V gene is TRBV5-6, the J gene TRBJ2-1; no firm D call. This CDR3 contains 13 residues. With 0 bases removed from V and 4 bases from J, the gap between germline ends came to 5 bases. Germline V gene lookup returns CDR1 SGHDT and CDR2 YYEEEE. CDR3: CASSLGWYNEQFF. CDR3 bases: TGTGCCAGCAGCTTGGGTTGGTACAATGAGCAGTTCTTC.

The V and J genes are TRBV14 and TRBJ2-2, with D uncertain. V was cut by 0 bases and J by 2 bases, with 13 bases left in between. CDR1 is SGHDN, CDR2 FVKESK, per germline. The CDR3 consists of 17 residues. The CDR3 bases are TGTGCCAGCAGCCAAGATTCCCCTGAACTCAACACCGGGGAGCTGTTTTTT. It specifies CASSQDSPELNTGELFF. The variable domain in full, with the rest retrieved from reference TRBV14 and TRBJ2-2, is EAGVTQFPSHSVIEKGQTVTLRCDPISGHDNLYWYRRVMGKEIKFLLHFVKESKQDESGMPNNRFLAERTGGTYSTLKVQPAELEDSGVYFCASSQDSPELNTGELFFGEGSRLTVL.

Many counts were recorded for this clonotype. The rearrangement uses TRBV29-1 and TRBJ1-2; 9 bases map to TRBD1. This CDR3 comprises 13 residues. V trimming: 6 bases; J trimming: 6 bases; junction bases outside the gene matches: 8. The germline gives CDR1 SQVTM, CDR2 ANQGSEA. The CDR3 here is CSVATGGADGYTF. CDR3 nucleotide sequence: TGCAGCGTAGCTACAGGGGGCGCGGATGGCTACACCTTC.

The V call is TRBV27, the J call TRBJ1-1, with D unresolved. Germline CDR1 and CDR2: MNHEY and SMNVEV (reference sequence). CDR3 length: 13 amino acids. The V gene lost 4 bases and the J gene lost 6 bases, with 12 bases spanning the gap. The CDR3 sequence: CASSSADGAEAFF. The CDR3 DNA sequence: TGTGCCAGCAGTTCCGCCGACGGGGCTGAAGCTTTCTTT.

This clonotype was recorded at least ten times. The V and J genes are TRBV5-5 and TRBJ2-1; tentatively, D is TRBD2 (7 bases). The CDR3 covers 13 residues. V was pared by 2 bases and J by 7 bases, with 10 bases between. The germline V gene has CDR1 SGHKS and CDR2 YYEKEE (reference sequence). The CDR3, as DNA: TGTGCCAGCAGCTTAGGGGGGGCGAATGAGCAGTTCTTC. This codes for CASSLGGANEQFF.

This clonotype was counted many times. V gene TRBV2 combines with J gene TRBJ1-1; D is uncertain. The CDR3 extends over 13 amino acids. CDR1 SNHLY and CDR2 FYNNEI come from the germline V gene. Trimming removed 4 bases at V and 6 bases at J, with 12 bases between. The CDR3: CASSVEERSEAFF. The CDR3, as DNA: TGTGCCAGCAGTGTAGAGGAGAGGTCTGAAGCTTTCTTT.

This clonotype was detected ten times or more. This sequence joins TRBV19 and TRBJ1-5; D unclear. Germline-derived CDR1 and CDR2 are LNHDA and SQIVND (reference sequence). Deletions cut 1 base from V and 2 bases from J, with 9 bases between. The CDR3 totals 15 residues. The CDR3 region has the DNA TGTGCCAGTAGTATAGGGGCGAGTGGCAATCAGCCCCAGCATTTT. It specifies CASSIGASGNQPQHF.

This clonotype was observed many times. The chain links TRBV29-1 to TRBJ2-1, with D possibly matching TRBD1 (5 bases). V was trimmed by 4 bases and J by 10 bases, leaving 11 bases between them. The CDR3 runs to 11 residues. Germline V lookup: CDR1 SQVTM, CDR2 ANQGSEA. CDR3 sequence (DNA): TGCAGCGTTGCACAGGTGGTAGAGCAGTTCTTC. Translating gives CSVAQVVEQFF.

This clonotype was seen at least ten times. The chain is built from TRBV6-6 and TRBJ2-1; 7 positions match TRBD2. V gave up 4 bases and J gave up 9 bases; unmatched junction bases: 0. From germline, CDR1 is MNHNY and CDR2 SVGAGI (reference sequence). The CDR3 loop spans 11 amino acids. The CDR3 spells CASSWEGEQFF. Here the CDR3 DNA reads TGTGCCAGCAGTTGGGAGGGTGAGCAGTTCTTC.

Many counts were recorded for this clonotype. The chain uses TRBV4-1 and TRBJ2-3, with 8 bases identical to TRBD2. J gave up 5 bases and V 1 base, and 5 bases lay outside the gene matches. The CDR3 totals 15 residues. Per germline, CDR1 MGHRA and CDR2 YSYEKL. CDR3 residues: CASSQAGGRGDTQYF. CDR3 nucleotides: TGCGCCAGCAGCCAAGCGGGGGGGCGGGGAGATACGCAGTATTTT.

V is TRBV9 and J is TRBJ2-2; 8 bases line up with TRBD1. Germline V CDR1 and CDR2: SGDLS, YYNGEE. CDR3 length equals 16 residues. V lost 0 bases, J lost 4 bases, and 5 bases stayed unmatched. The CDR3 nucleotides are TGTGCCAGCAGCGTAGTCCAGGGGGCGCCCACCGGGGAGCTGTTTTTT. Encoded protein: CASSVVQGAPTGELFF.

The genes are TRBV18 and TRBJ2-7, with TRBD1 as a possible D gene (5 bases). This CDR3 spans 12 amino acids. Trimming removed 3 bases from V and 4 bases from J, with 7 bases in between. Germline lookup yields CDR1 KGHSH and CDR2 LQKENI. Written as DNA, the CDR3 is TGTGCCAGCTCACCGACAGCGTACGAGCAGTACGTC. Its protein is CASSPTAYEQYV.

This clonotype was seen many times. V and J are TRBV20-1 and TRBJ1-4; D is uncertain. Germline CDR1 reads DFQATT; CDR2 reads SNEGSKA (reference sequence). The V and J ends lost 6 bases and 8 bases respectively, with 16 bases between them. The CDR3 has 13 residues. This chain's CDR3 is CSAPVAGGEKLFF. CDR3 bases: TGCAGTGCCCCGGTAGCCGGTGGAGAAAAACTGTTTTTT.

CDR3 sequence reads: CSVEGFGVGYTF. The CDR3 DNA follows: TGCAGCGTTGAAGGATTCGGAGTCGGCTACACCTTC. The chain joins TRBV29-1 to TRBJ1-2; D is unresolved. V was pared by 1 base and J by 8 bases, with 11 bases between. This CDR3 contains 12 residues. The germline V gene encodes CDR1 SQVTM and CDR2 ANQGSEA.